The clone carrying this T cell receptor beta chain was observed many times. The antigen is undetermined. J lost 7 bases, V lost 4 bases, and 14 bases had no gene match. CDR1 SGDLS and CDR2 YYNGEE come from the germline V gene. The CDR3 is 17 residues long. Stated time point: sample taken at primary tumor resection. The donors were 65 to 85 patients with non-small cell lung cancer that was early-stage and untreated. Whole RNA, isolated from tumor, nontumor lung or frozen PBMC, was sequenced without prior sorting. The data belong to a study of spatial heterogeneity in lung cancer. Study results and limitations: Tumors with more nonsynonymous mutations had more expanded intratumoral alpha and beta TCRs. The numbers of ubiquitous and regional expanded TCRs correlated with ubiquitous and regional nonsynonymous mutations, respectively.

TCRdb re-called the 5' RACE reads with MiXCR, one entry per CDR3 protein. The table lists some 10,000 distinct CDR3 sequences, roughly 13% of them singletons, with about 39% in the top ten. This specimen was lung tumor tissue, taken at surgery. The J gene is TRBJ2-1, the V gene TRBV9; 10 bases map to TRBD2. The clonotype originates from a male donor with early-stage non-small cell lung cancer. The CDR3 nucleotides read TGTGCCAGCAGCCCCCGCGGGTATCTAGCGGGGGAGAATGAGCAGTTCTTC. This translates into CASSPRGYLAGENEQFF.